This TCR beta chain was documented in a study of control samples from healthy donors and cancer patients (dated by TCRdb to 2020 to 2021). The library was made by the immunoSEQ multiplex PCR assay. TCRdb retrieved this table from immuneACCESS and kept in-frame rearrangements only. Not all clones are present; in checked studies, unresolved V genes account for under half, and no reason is known for the remainder. For this sample the table gives about 100,000 clones, of which roughly 87% were detected only once. The biggest ten clones account for 15% to 20% of the sample. The CDR3, from cysteine to phenylalanine, totals 13 residues. The retained sequence is limited to the CDR3, 39 bases, with the frame set at the first base. V loses 3 bases, J loses 7 bases, and the germline ends lie 10 bases apart. Based on the germline V gene (reference sequence), the CDR1 and CDR2 sequences are LNHDA and SQIVND. A remark on this clone: It lacks a known antigen. No base quality values were provided; no much bigger clone lies one nucleotide off.

Sequencing was carried out using blood. The TCR comes from a woman aged 50 to 60 in good health. The V and J segments used are TRBV19 and TRBJ2-1, with the D call tentatively TRBD1 or TRBD2, each fitting 5 bases. CDR3 loop: CASSIEGWNEQFF. The base sequence is TGTGCCAGTAGTATTGAGGGGTGGAATGAGCAGTTCTTC.